This TCR beta chain was sequenced in a study of cytomegalovirus exposure and HLA in healthy donors. Primers: 60 Vbeta forward and 13 Jbeta reverse. Sequencing used immunoSEQ multiplex PCR; TCRdb keeps in-frame clones, though not all of them. The sample shows around 100,000 clones, around 82% of them seen only once. This clone was counted a few times. V shed 6 bases and J 5 bases; nucleotides not matched to a gene: 9. CDR3 length equals 15 residues. Germline CDR1 is SGHAT and CDR2 is FQNNGV. The chain carries TRBV11-2 and TRBJ2-5; 10 bases align to TRBD1. This clonotype originated in a woman between 50 and 59 years old in good health and CMV-seropositive. Source material: PBMCs. The CDR3 region is CASSQGQGIMETQYF. Written as DNA, the CDR3 is TGTGCCAGCAGTCAGGGACAGGGGATCATGGAGACCCAGTACTTC.